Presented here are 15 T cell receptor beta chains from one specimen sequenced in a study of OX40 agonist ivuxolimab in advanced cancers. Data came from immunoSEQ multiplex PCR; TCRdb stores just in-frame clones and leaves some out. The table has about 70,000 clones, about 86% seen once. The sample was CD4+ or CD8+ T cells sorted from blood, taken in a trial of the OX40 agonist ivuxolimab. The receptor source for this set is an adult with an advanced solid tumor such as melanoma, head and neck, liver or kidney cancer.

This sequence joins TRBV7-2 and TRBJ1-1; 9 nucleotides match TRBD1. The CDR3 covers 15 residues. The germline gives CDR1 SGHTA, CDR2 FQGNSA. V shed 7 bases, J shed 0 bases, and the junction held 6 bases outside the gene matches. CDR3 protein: CASKGQGYLNTEAFF. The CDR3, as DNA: TGTGCCAGCAAGGGACAGGGATATCTGAACACTGAAGCTTTCTTT.

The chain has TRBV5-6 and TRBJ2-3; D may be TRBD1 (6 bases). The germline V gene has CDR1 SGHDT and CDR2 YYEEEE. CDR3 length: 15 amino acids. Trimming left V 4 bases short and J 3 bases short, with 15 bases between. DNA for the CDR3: TGTGCCAGCAGCCACAGGGTAAAGGATACAGATACGCAGTATTTT. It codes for CASSHRVKDTDTQYF.

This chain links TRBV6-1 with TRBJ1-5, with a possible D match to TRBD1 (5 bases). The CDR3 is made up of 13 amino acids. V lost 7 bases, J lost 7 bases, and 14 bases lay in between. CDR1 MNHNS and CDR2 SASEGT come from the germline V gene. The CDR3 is CASNGGGLQPQHF. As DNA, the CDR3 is TGTGCCAGCAACGGGGGGGGATTGCAGCCCCAGCATTTT.

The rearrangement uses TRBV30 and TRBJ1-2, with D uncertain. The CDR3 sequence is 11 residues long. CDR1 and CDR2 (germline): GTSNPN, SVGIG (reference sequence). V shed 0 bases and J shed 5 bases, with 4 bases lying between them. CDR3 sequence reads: CAWSVGYGYTF. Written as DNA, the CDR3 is TGTGCCTGGAGTGTCGGGTATGGCTACACCTTC. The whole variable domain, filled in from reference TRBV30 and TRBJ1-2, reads SQTIHQWPATLVQPVGSPLSLECTVEGTSNPNLYWYRQAAGRGLQLLFYSVGIGQISSEVPQNLSASRPQDRQFILSSKKLLLSDSGFYLCAWSVGYGYTFGSGTRLTVV.

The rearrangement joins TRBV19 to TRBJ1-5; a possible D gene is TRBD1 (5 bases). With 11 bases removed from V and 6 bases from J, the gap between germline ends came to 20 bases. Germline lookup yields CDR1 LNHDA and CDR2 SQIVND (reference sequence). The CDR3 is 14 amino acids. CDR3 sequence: CAGAPLGASQPQHF. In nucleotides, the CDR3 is TGTGCCGGGGCCCCGTTAGGAGCAAGTCAGCCCCAGCATTTT.

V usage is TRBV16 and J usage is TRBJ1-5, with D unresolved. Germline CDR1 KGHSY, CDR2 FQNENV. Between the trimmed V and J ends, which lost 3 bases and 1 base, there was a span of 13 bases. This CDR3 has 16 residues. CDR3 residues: CASSHLRSESNQPQHF. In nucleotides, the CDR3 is TGTGCCAGCAGCCATCTGAGAAGCGAGAGCAATCAGCCCCAGCATTTT.

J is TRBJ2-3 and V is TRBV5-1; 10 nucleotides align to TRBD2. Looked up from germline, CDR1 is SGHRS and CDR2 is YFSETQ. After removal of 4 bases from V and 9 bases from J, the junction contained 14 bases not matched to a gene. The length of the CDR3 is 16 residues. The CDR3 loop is CASSPPGAGGRVTQYF. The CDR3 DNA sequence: TGCGCCAGCAGCCCTCCTGGAGCGGGGGGGCGAGTAACGCAGTATTTT. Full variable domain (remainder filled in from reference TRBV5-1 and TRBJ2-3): KAGVTQTPRYLIKTRGQQVTLSCSPISGHRSVSWYQQTPGQGLQFLFEYFSETQRNKGNFPGRFSGRQFSNSRSEMNVSTLELGDSALYLCASSPPGAGGRVTQYFGPGTRLTVL.

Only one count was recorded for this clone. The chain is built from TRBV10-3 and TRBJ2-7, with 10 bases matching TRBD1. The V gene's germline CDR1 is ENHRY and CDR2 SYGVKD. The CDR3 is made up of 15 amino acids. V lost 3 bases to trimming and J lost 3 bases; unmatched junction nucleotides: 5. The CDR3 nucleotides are TGTGCCATCAGTGATCCGGGACAGGGGTACTACGAGCAGTACTTC. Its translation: CAISDPGQGYYEQYF.

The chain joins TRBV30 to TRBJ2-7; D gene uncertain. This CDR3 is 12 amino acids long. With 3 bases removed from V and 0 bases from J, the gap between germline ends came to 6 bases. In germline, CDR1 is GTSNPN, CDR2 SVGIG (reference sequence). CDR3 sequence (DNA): TGTGCCTGGAGACCAGACTCCTACGAGCAGTACTTC. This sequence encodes CAWRPDSYEQYF.

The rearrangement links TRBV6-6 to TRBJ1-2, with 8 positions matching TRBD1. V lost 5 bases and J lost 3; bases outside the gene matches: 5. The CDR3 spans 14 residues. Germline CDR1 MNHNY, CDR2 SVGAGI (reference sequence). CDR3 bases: TGTGCCAGCAGTAACCAGGGGGCCCACTATGGCTACACCTTC. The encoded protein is CASSNQGAHYGYTF.

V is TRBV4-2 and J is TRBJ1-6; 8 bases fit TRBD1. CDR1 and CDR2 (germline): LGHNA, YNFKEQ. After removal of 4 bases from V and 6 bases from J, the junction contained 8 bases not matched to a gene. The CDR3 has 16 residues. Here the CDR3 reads CASSLGQGASNSPLHF. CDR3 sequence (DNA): TGTGCCAGCAGCCTAGGGCAGGGGGCGAGTAATTCACCCCTCCACTTT.

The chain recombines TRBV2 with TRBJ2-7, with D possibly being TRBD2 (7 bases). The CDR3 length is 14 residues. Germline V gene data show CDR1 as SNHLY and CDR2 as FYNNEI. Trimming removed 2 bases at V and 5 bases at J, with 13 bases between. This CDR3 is CASSEWEGGDEQYF. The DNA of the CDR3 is TGTGCCAGCAGTGAATGGGAGGGGGGAGACGAGCAGTACTTC.

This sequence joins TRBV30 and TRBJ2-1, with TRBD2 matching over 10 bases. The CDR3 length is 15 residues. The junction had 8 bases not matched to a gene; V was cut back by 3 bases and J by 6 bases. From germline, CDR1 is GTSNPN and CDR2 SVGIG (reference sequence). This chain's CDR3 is CAWRTISGRRNEQFF. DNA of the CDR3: TGTGCCTGGAGGACGATTAGCGGGAGGCGCAATGAGCAGTTCTTC.

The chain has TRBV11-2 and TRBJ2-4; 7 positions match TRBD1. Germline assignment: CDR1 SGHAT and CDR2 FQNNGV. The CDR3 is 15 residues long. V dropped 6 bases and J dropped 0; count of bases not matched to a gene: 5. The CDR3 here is CASRPTGEAKNIQYF. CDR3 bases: TGTGCCAGCAGACCCACAGGGGAAGCCAAAAACATTCAGTACTTC.

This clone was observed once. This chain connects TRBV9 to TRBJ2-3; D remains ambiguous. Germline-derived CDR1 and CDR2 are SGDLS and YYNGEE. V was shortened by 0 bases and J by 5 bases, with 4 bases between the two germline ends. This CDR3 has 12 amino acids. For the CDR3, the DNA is TGTGCCAGCAGCGTAGCTGAAGATACGCAGTATTTT. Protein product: CASSVAEDTQYF.